This T cell receptor (beta chain) appears in the sequencing data of a study of CD4 T cells in relation to SARS-CoV-2 and coronaviruses. The protocol was immunoSEQ multiplex PCR, while the TCRdb copy is restricted to in-frame clones and leaves out a portion. Of approximately 70,000 clones in the sample, 85% to 95% were seen once. CD4+ T cells from unexposed donors were obtained before the COVID-19 pandemic (2011-2018). Naive and memory CD4+ T cells were separated from cryopreserved PBMCs. Concerning this clone itself: What it binds is unknown.

Germline V gene lookup returns CDR1 LGHDT and CDR2 YNNKEL (reference sequence). The CDR3 is 12 residues long. The V end lost 10 bases, the J end lost 4 bases, and 12 bases lay between the germline ends. Study findings and constraints: Monoreactive clones expanded significantly more to SARS-CoV-2 than crossreactive clones did. No donor gave both pre-pandemic and post-infection samples.

The genes are TRBV3-1 (or the pseudogene TRBV3-2) and TRBJ2-3, with D possibly matching TRBD1 (6 bases). The source is a human donor in good health. Sequenced input: naive CD4+ T cells from PBMCs. Subset indicated: naive CD4+ T cells isolated by negative enrichment. This CDR3 is CAIGTLADTQYF. CDR3 DNA: TGTGCCATTGGGACACTGGCAGATACGCAGTATTTT.